This T cell receptor (beta chain) was found in a study of T cells in Graves' hyperthyroidism and ophthalmopathy. RNA transcripts served as the template for amplifying TCR beta CDR3 regions. HTBI primers drove first-round RT-PCR of the TCR CDR3. One entry per CDR3 protein, called by TCRdb with MiXCR from the multiplex PCR reads. The sample contains 400,000 or so distinct CDR3 sequences, approximately 14% of which appear only once. The CDR3 contains 15 residues. Germline V gene lookup returns CDR1 DFQATT and CDR2 SNEGSKA (reference sequence). Every diagnosis used clinical symptoms, serum thyroxine and TRAb, thyroid ultrasound and orbital computed tomography. The authors obtained PBMCs from around 10 ml of fresh peripheral blood. This clonotype was detected many times. What it binds is not known. A read error may produce the germline difference seen at one junction end. Overall study findings and caveats: Blood also showed most of the thyroid clonotypes that were expanded above 0.001.

This chain connects TRBV20-1 to TRBJ1-5, with unresolved D. Input material: blood. The TCR sequence derives from a woman in her 30s with Graves' ophthalmopathy. CDR3 bases: TGCAGCGCTAAGAGGGCAGCTTATAGCAATCAGCCCCAGCATTTT. It yields the protein CSAKRAAYSNQPQHF.